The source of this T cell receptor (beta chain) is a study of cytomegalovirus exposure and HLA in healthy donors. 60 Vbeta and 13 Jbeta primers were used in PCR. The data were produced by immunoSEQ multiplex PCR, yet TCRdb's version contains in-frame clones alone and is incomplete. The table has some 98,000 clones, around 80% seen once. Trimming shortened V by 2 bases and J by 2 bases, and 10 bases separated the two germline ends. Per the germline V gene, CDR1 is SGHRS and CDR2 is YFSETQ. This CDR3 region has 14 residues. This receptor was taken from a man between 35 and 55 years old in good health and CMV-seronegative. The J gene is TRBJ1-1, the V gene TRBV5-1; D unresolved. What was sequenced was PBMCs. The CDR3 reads CASSFTTSNTEAFF. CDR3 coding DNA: TGCGCCAGCAGCTTCACTACAAGCAACACTGAAGCTTTCTTT. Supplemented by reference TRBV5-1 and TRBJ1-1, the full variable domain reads KAGVTQTPRYLIKTRGQQVTLSCSPISGHRSVSWYQQTPGQGLQFLFEYFSETQRNKGNFPGRFSGRQFSNSRSEMNVSTLELGDSALYLCASSFTTSNTEAFFGQGTRLTVV.